This TCR beta chain originates from a study of Graves' ophthalmopathy and Graves' hyperthyroidism. Background on the study: Peripheral blood sampling occurred at initial diagnosis, before any treatment.

Amplifying from RNA transcripts, the study obtained TCR beta CDR3 regions. Investigators did first-round RT-PCR with HTBI primers, then second-round multiplex PCR. TCRdb used MiXCR to reprocess the multiplex PCR reads, holding one entry per CDR3 protein. Found here are tens of thousands of distinct CDR3 sequences, over 40% of them singletons; the top ten hold roughly 20%. CDR1 and CDR2 from the germline V gene are SGHRS and YFSETQ. The CDR3 covers 12 residues. Certain patients, namely those with other autoimmune diseases, uncontrolled infections, pregnancy or lactation, were excluded. Points on this clonotype: One end of the junction does not line up with germline, which may come from a read error.

The chain carries TRBV5-1 and TRBJ1-6; the D gene is possibly TRBD1 (5 bases). The origin of this receptor is an adult man with Graves' ophthalmopathy. The sequencing input was peripheral blood. The CDR3 sequence: CANSPGDWGLHF. The CDR3 nucleotides are TGCGCCAACAGCCCGGGGGACTGGGGTCTCCACTTT.